These 25 T cell receptor beta chains were sequenced from one sample in a study of blood T cell repertoires in COVID-19. Clones were read by immunoSEQ multiplex PCR, and TCRdb kept only the in-frame ones, dropping some. The sample has about 64,000 clones, 70% to 90% seen once; the top ten hold approximately 3.6%. The source material was peripheral blood. The receptor set was obtained from a man between 65 and 85 years old with acute or convalescent COVID-19.

The chain combines TRBV7-2 with TRBJ2-7; 8 bases agree with TRBD2. This CDR3 comprises 15 residues. CDR1 SGHTA and CDR2 FQGNSA come from the germline V gene. V was clipped by 5 bases and J by 2 bases; unmatched bases: 8. CDR3 sequence reads: CASSPSGSGAYEQYF. The CDR3 DNA is TGTGCCAGCAGCCCGAGTGGTAGCGGGGCCTACGAGCAGTACTTC.

The chain employs TRBV4-1 and TRBJ2-1; D not certain. The CDR3 totals 16 residues. Trimming took off 1 base at V and 0 bases at J, with 10 bases between the two ends. The V gene's germline CDR1 is MGHRA and CDR2 YSYEKL. CDR3 sequence: CASSQVGLSSYNEQFF. The CDR3 nucleotides read TGCGCCAGCAGCCAAGTCGGTTTGAGCTCCTACAATGAGCAGTTCTTC.

The chain couples TRBV2 to TRBJ2-3, with TRBD2 identical over 9 bases. V shed 2 bases and J 4 bases; nucleotides not matched to a gene: 7. Looked up from germline, CDR1 is SNHLY and CDR2 is FYNNEI. CDR3 size: 16 residues. The CDR3 protein is CASSETTSGGSDTQYF. The DNA of the CDR3 is TGTGCCAGCAGTGAAACAACAAGCGGGGGGTCAGATACGCAGTATTTT.

The chain employs TRBV20-1 and TRBJ2-1; D possibly corresponds to TRBD2 (6 bases). The CDR3 is 10 residues long. Germline V gene lookup returns CDR1 DFQATT and CDR2 SNEGSKA (reference sequence). V lost 6 bases, J lost 10 bases, and 10 bases lay in between. The CDR3 DNA is TGCAGTGCGGAAAGCGGGGAGCAGTTCTTC. The encoded protein is CSAESGEQFF.

The chain carries TRBV14 and TRBJ1-2; TRBD1 aligns across 7 bases. CDR1 is SGHDN, CDR2 FVKESK, per germline. CDR3 length: 15 residues. V lost 1 base and J lost 4; bases outside the gene matches: 6. The CDR3 region is CASSQADRAGYGYTF. CDR3 in DNA: TGTGCCAGCAGCCAAGCCGACAGGGCAGGCTATGGCTACACCTTC. The full variable domain, completed using reference TRBV14 and TRBJ1-2, is EAGVTQFPSHSVIEKGQTVTLRCDPISGHDNLYWYRRVMGKEIKFLLHFVKESKQDESGMPNNRFLAERTGGTYSTLKVQPAELEDSGVYFCASSQADRAGYGYTFGSGTRLTVV.

In nucleotides, the CDR3 is TGTGCCAGCAGTTTATGGCGAGACAGGGGGCGGAGTCGGAGAGCTTTCTTT. This gives the protein CASSLWRDRGRSRRAFF. The chain couples TRBV28 to TRBJ1-1, with 10 bases fitting TRBD1. CDR1 and CDR2 from the germline V gene are MDHEN and SYDVKM. V trimming: 0 bases; J trimming: 10 bases; junction bases outside the gene matches: 14. The CDR3 extends over 17 amino acids.

This clone is a singleton in its sample. The chain links TRBV7-2 to TRBJ2-2, with D perhaps matching TRBD1 (5 bases). This CDR3 contains 16 residues. The germline gives CDR1 SGHTA, CDR2 FQGNSA. Trimming left V 3 bases short and J 0 bases short, with 11 bases between. The CDR3 region has the DNA TGTGCCAGCAGCTTGTTCACAGGTCCGAACACCGGGGAGCTGTTTTTT. Translated, it gives CASSLFTGPNTGELFF. Looking up the rest from reference TRBV7-2 and TRBJ2-2 gives the full variable domain: GAGVSQSPSNKVTEKGKDVELRCDPISGHTALYWYRQSLGQGLEFLIYFQGNSAPDKSGLPSDRFSAERTGGSVSTLTIQRTQQEDSAVYLCASSLFTGPNTGELFFGEGSRLTVL.

The rearrangement joins TRBV29-1 to TRBJ1-1; possible D gene TRBD1, 6 bases. Trimming pared 3 bases from V and 4 bases from J, leaving 12 bases between. CDR1 and CDR2 from the germline V gene are SQVTM and ANQGSEA. The CDR3 covers 13 residues. CDR3 DNA sequence: TGCAGCGTTGAGGTGCAGGGGACCACTGAAGCTTTCTTT. Translation: CSVEVQGTTEAFF.

V is TRBV28 and J is TRBJ1-1; possible D gene TRBD1, 5 bases. CDR1 and CDR2 from the germline V gene are MDHEN and SYDVKM. The V end lost 7 bases, the J end lost 7 bases, and 16 bases lay between the germline ends. The CDR3 loop spans 13 amino acids. The chain's CDR3 is CASTLPGLGEAFF. The CDR3 DNA reads TGTGCCAGCACCCTACCGGGACTAGGTGAAGCTTTCTTT. Variable domain in full (rest from reference TRBV28 and TRBJ1-1): DVKVTQSSRYLVKRTGEKVFLECVQDMDHENMFWYRQDPGLGLRLIYFSYDVKMKEKGDIPEGYSVSREKKERFSLILESASTNQTSMYLCASTLPGLGEAFFGQGTRLTVV.

This clone was counted a single time. V usage is TRBV28 and J usage is TRBJ1-5, with D tentatively TRBD1 (5 bases). V dropped 2 bases and J dropped 9 bases, with 17 bases sitting between them. Germline CDR1 and CDR2: MDHEN and SYDVKM. The CDR3 has 15 amino acids. The CDR3 spells CASSLPRASSGPQHF. CDR3 nucleotides: TGTGCCAGCAGTTTACCCAGGGCCTCTTCGGGGCCCCAGCATTTT.

The chain employs TRBV4-1 and TRBJ2-7; 12 bases fit TRBD1. The CDR3 length is 17 residues. J gave up 6 bases and V 0 bases, and 9 bases lay outside the gene matches. Germline values: CDR1 MGHRA, CDR2 YSYEKL. The CDR3, as DNA: TGCGCCAGCAGCCAAGAGAGTCGGGACAGGGGGCGAGGCGAGCAGTACTTC. Its protein product is CASSQESRDRGRGEQYF.

The chain employs TRBV27 and TRBJ1-6, with 11 nucleotides matching TRBD1. V shed 4 bases, J shed 9 bases, and the junction held 14 bases outside the gene matches. Per the germline V gene, CDR1 is MNHEY and CDR2 is SMNVEV (reference sequence). The CDR3 totals 18 residues. The CDR3 protein is CASSSRTGGNIQTSPLHF. Here the CDR3 DNA reads TGTGCCAGCAGTTCCAGGACAGGGGGCAATATTCAGACTTCACCCCTCCACTTT.

The chain carries TRBV5-1 and TRBJ1-5; 8 positions agree with TRBD1. With V trimmed by 4 bases and J by 2 bases, 11 bases remained unmatched. Looked up from germline, CDR1 is SGHRS and CDR2 is YFSETQ. The CDR3 spans 17 residues. The CDR3 loop is CASSPSGTGVGNQPQHF. The CDR3 nucleotides read TGCGCCAGCAGCCCCTCCGGGACAGGAGTGGGCAATCAGCCCCAGCATTTT.

CDR3 sequence (DNA): TGTGCCAGTCGAAGCGGAATCATGTACCAAGAGACCCAGTACTTC. Translated: CASRSGIMYQETQYF. This chain connects TRBV3-1 (or the pseudogene TRBV3-2) to TRBJ2-5; possible D gene TRBD2, 5 bases. Germline assignment: CDR1 LGHDT and CDR2 YNNKEL (reference sequence). The CDR3 totals 15 residues. V lost 9 bases, J lost 0 bases, and 17 bases lay in between.

The chain combines TRBV2 with TRBJ2-1; perhaps TRBD1 as D (6 bases). This CDR3 contains 14 residues. The V gene's germline CDR1 is SNHLY and CDR2 FYNNEI. V was shortened by 6 bases and J by 6 bases, with 15 bases between the two germline ends. The CDR3 loop is CASRNGQLGNEQFF. The CDR3 nucleotides read TGTGCCAGCAGGAACGGACAGCTCGGCAATGAGCAGTTCTTC.

CDR3 region: CASVDRGITDTQYF. CDR3 DNA: TGCGCCAGCGTCGACAGGGGGATAACAGATACGCAGTATTTT. V and J are TRBV5-1 and TRBJ2-3, with 9 bases fitting TRBD1. The CDR3 covers 14 residues. Germline V gene lookup returns CDR1 SGHRS and CDR2 YFSETQ. Trimming took 7 bases from V and 3 from J; bases not matched to a gene: 6.

The J gene is TRBJ1-4, the V gene TRBV19; 8 nucleotides line up with TRBD1. The J segment lost 5 bases and the V segment lost 4 bases, leaving 3 bases of the junction unmatched. This CDR3 has 14 residues. Germline CDR1 and CDR2: LNHDA and SQIVND (reference sequence). The DNA of the CDR3 is TGTGCCAGTAGTAAAGCAGGGGGCAATGAAAAACTGTTTTTT. Amino acid sequence: CASSKAGGNEKLFF.

The rearrangement uses TRBV12-3 or TRBV12-4 and TRBJ2-7; possibly TRBD2 for D (5 bases). V lost 4 bases to trimming and J lost 3 bases, with 10 bases between them. The CDR3 totals 13 residues. In nucleotides, the CDR3 is TGTGCCAGCAGTTCTCGAGGAGGCTACGAGCAGTACTTC. Translation gives CASSSRGGYEQYF.

The rearrangement joins TRBV5-1 to TRBJ2-3; 10 nucleotides align to TRBD1. After removal of 2 bases from V and 4 bases from J, the junction contained 1 base not matched to a gene. Germline CDR1 and CDR2: SGHRS and YFSETQ. The CDR3 is 14 amino acids. The CDR3 region is CASSLGTGADTQYF. As DNA, the CDR3 is TGCGCCAGCAGCTTAGGGACAGGGGCAGATACGCAGTATTTT.

J is TRBJ2-2 and V is TRBV5-1, with TRBD1 matching over 7 bases. CDR3 size: 17 residues. Trimming cost V 4 bases and J 0 bases; bases outside gene matches: 9. CDR1 SGHRS and CDR2 YFSETQ come from the germline V gene. The CDR3 nucleotides read TGCGCCAGCAGCCCTTACCGACAGGGCTCGAACACCGGGGAGCTGTTTTTT. Residues: CASSPYRQGSNTGELFF.

The CDR3 spells CAISGAAGNTEAFF. CDR3 in DNA: TGTGCCATCAGTGGAGCAGCGGGCAACACTGAAGCTTTCTTT. This chain uses TRBV10-3 with TRBJ1-1, with D hard to call. CDR1 ENHRY and CDR2 SYGVKD come from the germline V gene. The CDR3 length is 14 residues. Trimming took off 4 bases at V and 2 bases at J, with 11 bases between the two ends.

This sequence joins TRBV6-5 and TRBJ1-5; D perhaps matches TRBD1 (6 bases). The length of the CDR3 is 14 residues. Trimming removed 5 bases at V and 6 bases at J, with 14 bases between. Germline V gives CDR1 MNHEY, CDR2 SVGAGI. Here the CDR3 DNA reads TGTGCCAGCAGTATCCAGGGGTCTGGTCAGCCCCAGCATTTT. Its translation is CASSIQGSGQPQHF.

This chain joins TRBV27 and TRBJ2-2; perhaps TRBD2 as D (5 bases). Germline assignment: CDR1 MNHEY and CDR2 SMNVEV (reference sequence). The V end was cut by 0 bases, the J end by 4 bases, with 6 bases between. This CDR3 region has 14 residues. Here the CDR3 reads CASSLSAGTGELFF. DNA for the CDR3: TGTGCCAGCAGTTTATCGGCGGGCACCGGGGAGCTGTTTTTT.

This clone was seen a handful of times. This chain connects TRBV7-3 to TRBJ2-2; D unresolved. Germline loops: CDR1 SGHTA, CDR2 FQGTGA. V was shortened by 5 bases and J by 2 bases, with 6 bases between the two germline ends. CDR3 size: 13 residues. The CDR3 reads CASSPKNTGELFF. The CDR3 DNA sequence: TGTGCCAGCAGCCCAAAAAACACCGGGGAGCTGTTTTTT.

The rearrangement uses TRBV5-8 and TRBJ1-5, with a tentative D call TRBD1 (5 bases). Trimming took off 0 bases at V and 5 bases at J, with 15 bases between the two ends. This CDR3 spans 16 amino acids. Germline V gene data show CDR1 as SGHTS and CDR2 as YDEGEE. CDR3 DNA: TGTGCCAGCAGCTTGGCCGGCAGGACATACGATCAGCCCCAGCATTTT. Its translation is CASSLAGRTYDQPQHF.